This entry is about one TCR beta chain. Its antigen is not identified. TCRdb recomputed calls from the 5' RACE reads with MiXCR, one row per CDR3 protein. The table shows about 630,000 distinct CDR3 sequences, with more than 9% occurring only once. The sample originates from a study of T cells after yellow fever vaccination. Study observations and caveats: Reappearing after the booster were most of the clones from primary vaccination (around 96% CD4, 88% CD8). Weaker overall, the secondary response nonetheless peaked faster (day 5 versus 15). Of the clonotypes, a small share occurred in both CD4 and CD8 compartments.

Sequences were derived from PBMCs, sampled on the day of the yellow fever booster vaccination. The receptor comes from a man aged 25-45 years who received the YFV17D yellow fever vaccine.

CDR3 sequence reads: CASRLTEAGGTQYF. DNA of the CDR3: TGTGCCAGCAGGCTTACAGAGGCCGGGGGGACCCAGTACTTC. The chain carries TRBV12-3 or TRBV12-4 and TRBJ2-5; possibly TRBD2 for D (6 bases). CDR3 size: 14 residues. Trimming pared 6 bases from V and 7 bases from J, leaving 18 bases between.